This TCR beta chain appears in the sequencing data of a study of T cells in Graves' hyperthyroidism and ophthalmopathy. The CDR3 extends over 12 amino acids. Germline V lookup: CDR1 SGHTA, CDR2 FQGNSA. Trimming took 5 bases from V and 4 from J, leaving 8 bases between them. This clonotype was observed many times. RNA transcripts gave rise to amplified TCR beta CDR3 regions. The TCR CDR3 was amplified in a first-round RT-PCR using the HTBI primer set. TCRdb passed the multiplex PCR reads through MiXCR, listing each CDR3 protein once. The sample consists of hundreds of thousands of distinct CDR3 sequences, just under 45% of them appearing once.

The rearrangement links TRBV7-2 to TRBJ1-2; D gene uncertain. The sample taken for sequencing was peripheral blood or thyroid tissue (not recorded which). The receptor was derived from an adult man with Graves' disease, either hyperthyroidism or ophthalmopathy (not recorded which). CDR3 in DNA: TGTGCCAGCAGCAAGACACTCTATGGCTACACCTTC. Its translation is CASSKTLYGYTF. Looking up the rest from reference TRBV7-2 and TRBJ1-2 gives the full variable domain: GAGVSQSPSNKVTEKGKDVELRCDPISGHTALYWYRQSLGQGLEFLIYFQGNSAPDKSGLPSDRFSAERTGGSVSTLTIQRTQQEDSAVYLCASSKTLYGYTFGSGTRLTVV.